Each of the 6 T cell receptor beta chains below was sequenced from the same sample in a study of shared clonotypes between healthy human individuals. Generated by immunoSEQ multiplex PCR, the TCRdb table keeps only in-frame clones and is missing some. The sample has roughly 1.4 million clones; less than 99% are singletons. The sample comprised naive CD4+ T cells sorted from blood. Subset described: CD45RA+ positively selected. The receptors here all came from a man younger than 45 in good health.

V is TRBV15 and J is TRBJ1-2; no firm D call. V dropped 0 bases and J dropped 7 bases, with 12 bases sitting between them. The CDR3 is 14 amino acids. Germline values: CDR1 LNHNV, CDR2 YYDKDF (reference sequence). CDR3 loop: CATSREIGLFGYTF. The CDR3 DNA reads as TGTGCCACCAGCAGAGAAATCGGACTTTTTGGCTACACCTTC.

Remarks on this clone: Different DNA sequences within this sample yield the same CDR3. This chain links TRBV2 with TRBJ2-1, with TRBD1 identical over 7 bases. The CDR3 runs to 11 residues. After removal of 9 bases from V and 6 bases from J, the junction contained 2 bases not matched to a gene. CDR1 and CDR2 (germline): SNHLY, FYNNEI. The CDR3 sequence is CASDRVNEQFF. DNA of the CDR3: TGTGCCAGTGACAGGGTCAATGAGCAGTTCTTC.

The J gene is TRBJ2-7, the V gene TRBV30; 9 bases line up with TRBD2. Germline values: CDR1 GTSNPN, CDR2 SVGIG (reference sequence). Losses at the gene ends were 2 bases for V and 2 bases for J; bases not matched to a gene: 22. The CDR3 is 20 amino acids. CDR3 bases: TGTGCCTGGAGTCCTTTAGGCCCCGGGGCTAGCGGGAAGATTACCTACGAGCAGTACTTC. Its translation is CAWSPLGPGASGKITYEQYF.

The V gene is TRBV28, the J gene TRBJ2-5, with a weak D call TRBD2 (6 bases). Germline assignment: CDR1 MDHEN and CDR2 SYDVKM. The CDR3 is 12 amino acids. V dropped 4 bases and J dropped 12 bases, with 15 bases sitting between them. DNA for the CDR3: TGTGCCAGCAGTTACCGGGCGGGACCAGAGTACTTC. The encoded protein is CASSYRAGPEYF. The full variable domain, completed using reference TRBV28 and TRBJ2-5, is DVKVTQSSRYLVKRTGEKVFLECVQDMDHENMFWYRQDPGLGLRLIYFSYDVKMKEKGDIPEGYSVSREKKERFSLILESASTNQTSMYLCASSYRAGPEYFGPGTRLLVL.

V and J are TRBV7-9 and TRBJ2-1; either TRBD1 or TRBD2 may supply D (7 bases each). Trimming removed 1 base at V and 5 bases at J, with 12 bases between. CDR3 size: 15 residues. Germline V gene sequence: CDR1 SEHNR, CDR2 FQNEAQ (reference sequence). The CDR3 loop reads CASSLGSGGDNEQFF. The CDR3 DNA is TGTGCCAGCAGCTTAGGCTCAGGGGGGGACAATGAGCAGTTCTTC.

This clone was seen only once. The chain employs TRBV18 and TRBJ2-5, with a weak D call TRBD1 (6 bases). CDR3 length: 13 amino acids. Deletions cut 6 bases from V and 6 bases from J, with 14 bases between. CDR1 and CDR2 (germline): KGHSH, LQKENI. CDR3 in amino acids: CASSQQGRQTQYF. DNA of the CDR3: TGTGCCAGCTCGCAACAGGGTCGGCAGACCCAGTACTTC.